What follows are 3 T cell receptor beta chains derived from one specimen sequenced in a study of control samples from healthy donors and cancer patients. Sequencing was performed with immunoSEQ multiplex PCR; in TCRdb, only in-frame clones are kept and a portion is missing. This table has tens of thousands of clones, 90% to 95% appearing once. Sequenced material: blood. Receptors were obtained from a man aged 45-60 years in good health.

This clone is a singleton in its sample. The rearrangement uses TRBV7-7 and TRBJ2-2; D remains ambiguous. CDR3 length: 15 residues. Germline CDR1 reads SSHAT; CDR2 reads FNYEAQ (reference sequence). Trimming took off 0 bases at V and 7 bases at J, with 12 bases between the two ends. The CDR3 protein is CASSLAPGTVGELFF. The CDR3 DNA is TGTGCCAGCAGCTTAGCGCCCGGAACAGTCGGGGAGCTGTTTTTT.

The chain has TRBV24-1 and TRBJ2-7; 7 bases fit TRBD1. The trim removed 9 bases at V and 2 bases at J, leaving 0 bases unmatched. Looked up from germline, CDR1 is KGHDR and CDR2 is SFDVKD. This CDR3 is 11 amino acids long. The CDR3 nucleotides are TGTGCCACCGGGACAGCCTACGAGCAGTACTTC. It yields the protein CATGTAYEQYF.

V usage is TRBV19 and J usage is TRBJ1-6; D gene ambiguous. This CDR3 comprises 14 residues. V was cut by 1 base and J by 7 bases, with 8 bases left in between. Germline CDR1 LNHDA, CDR2 SQIVND (reference sequence). The CDR3 is CASSIALRNSPLHF. CDR3 sequence (DNA): TGTGCCAGTAGTATAGCACTGAGAAATTCACCCCTCCACTTT.